This T cell receptor beta chain was sequenced in a study of monozygotic twins with inflammatory bowel disease (dated by TCRdb to 2018 to 2020). With regard to the full study: In total, about 28 monozygotic twin pairs made up the full study: 19 Danish pairs, all IBD-discordant, plus nine German pairs, of which four were IBD-concordant and five were IBD-discordant. Within discordant pairs, disease-associated traits were sought mainly by comparing IBD patients with their genetically identical healthy co-twins. Each individual had, on average, about 151 000 unique TCRalpha sequences and 181 000 unique TCRbeta sequences available for analysis. Overall results and qualifications from the work: No difference in repertoire similarity was observed between concordant and discordant twins, possibly owing to limited statistical power. Because patients received different immunosuppressive treatments, the repertoires may have picked up extra background noise and variability between individuals. TCRbeta repertoire diversity, by inverse Simpson index, was decreased in IBD patients compared with their healthy co-twins. IBD patients shared fewer clonotypes with other individuals than healthy twins did, most markedly in patients showing signs of disease activity. The analysis was unable to tell different T cell subtypes apart. The results gave no support for a single strong signal or clonotype linked to IBD.

From each donor, a roughly 2.7 ml peripheral blood sample was collected into PAXgene tubes and kept at -80 degrees C. Without T cell sorting, total RNA was isolated from whole blood using the PAXgene blood miRNA kit on an automated QIAcube. Peripheral blood from monozygotic twin pairs concordant or discordant for inflammatory bowel disease was subjected to deep TCRalpha and TCRbeta repertoire profiling with unique molecular barcoding. For every twin pair, smoking habits were documented, and each individual was categorised as a current, former or never smoker. Library preparation employed 5' RACE. Preparation of each TCR library used approximately 4,000 ng of total RNA. For each sample, cDNA synthesis was carried out in eight separate reactions using SMARTScribe reverse transcriptase. During cDNA synthesis, template switching was used to introduce unique molecular identifiers that contained a 6-nucleotide sample barcode. TCRalpha and TCRbeta cDNA was amplified by two nested PCRs of around 16 and 10 cycles, with bead purification after each PCR. Before amplification, the cDNA was both treated with uracil DNA-glycosylase and purified with the QIAquick PCR purification kit. The second PCR added Illumina TruSeq-compatible adapters along with sample-specific barcodes. Library quality and concentration were checked on TapeStation and Qubit, and libraries were pooled at 4.5 to 5.5 ng each. Pooled libraries were sequenced on an Illumina HiSeq2500 single-index Rapid Run with 2 x 100 bp reads and custom sequencing primers. The authors' pipeline ran thus. UMI-based consensus assembly with MiGEC version 1.2.6 was used to correct PCR and sequencing errors. V(D)J alignment, clonotype assembly and CDR3 extraction were performed with MiXCR version 2.1.1. Normalisation of gene usage, clonotype sharing and MAIT/NKT TCR abundance was achieved by analysing the top 1000, 10 000 and 20 000 clonotypes per sample. Diversity was computed as the inverse Simpson index with the vegan R package after downsampling to 27 000 UMIs. Paired Mann-Whitney U tests were applied to discordant twin pairs, and Benjamini-Hochberg correction was used for multiple testing. After the reads were reprocessed by TCRdb, one entry was made per CDR3 protein sequence, with no DNA. These V and J calls are TCRdb output, not the study's own analysis. The table kept for this sample lists 110,000 to 150,000 distinct CDR3 sequences. The leading ten clones occupy about 1.2% of the sample.

As for this clonotype: Its target antigen remains unknown.

The CDR3 numbers 15 residues from cysteine through phenylalanine. No DNA is given. In the germline V gene (reference sequence), CDR1 corresponds to DFQATT and CDR2 to SNEGSKA. This clonotype was sampled from a human donor with ulcerative colitis or Crohn's disease, or a healthy co-twin of an affected twin (not recorded which). Material: blood. The chain employs TRBV20-1 and TRBJ2-7; there is no DNA to check the TCRdb D call of TRBD1. For the CDR3, the sequence is CSADVMTGGWYEQYF.